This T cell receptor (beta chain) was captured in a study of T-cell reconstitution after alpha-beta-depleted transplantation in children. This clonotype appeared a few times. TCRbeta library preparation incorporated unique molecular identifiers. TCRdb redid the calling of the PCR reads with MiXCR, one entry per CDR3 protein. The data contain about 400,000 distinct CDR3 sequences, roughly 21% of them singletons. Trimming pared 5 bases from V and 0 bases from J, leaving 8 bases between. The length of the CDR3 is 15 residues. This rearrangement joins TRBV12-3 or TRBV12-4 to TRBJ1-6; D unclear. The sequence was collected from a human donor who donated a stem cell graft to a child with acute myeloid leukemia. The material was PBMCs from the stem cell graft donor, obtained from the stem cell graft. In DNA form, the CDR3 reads TGTGCCAGCAGTCGGAGGAGCTCCTATAATTCACCCCTCCACTTT. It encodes CASSRRSSYNSPLHF.